A single sample is the source of the 16 T cell receptor beta chains below, sequenced in a study of cytomegalovirus exposure and HLA in healthy donors. The table came from immunoSEQ multiplex PCR; TCRdb's copy has only in-frame clones and leaves some out. The sample lists 20,000 to 25,000 clones, around 96% seen once, with 9.5% to 10% in the top ten. The sequenced sample was PBMCs. The receptors derive from a young man in good health and CMV-seropositive.

The rearrangement links TRBV19 to TRBJ2-1, with TRBD2 matching 7 bases. V shed 6 bases and J 7 bases; nucleotides not matched to a gene: 18. The germline V gene has CDR1 LNHDA and CDR2 SQIVND (reference sequence). The CDR3 loop spans 17 amino acids. The CDR3 sequence: CASSKSKGLRVLNEQFF. The CDR3 DNA reads as TGTGCCAGTAGCAAAAGCAAGGGACTACGCGTATTGAATGAGCAGTTCTTC.

This sequence joins TRBV28 and TRBJ2-3; TRBD2 matches 14 bases. V shed 5 bases and J 4 bases; nucleotides not matched to a gene: 8. The CDR3 has 17 residues. CDR1 and CDR2 (germline): MDHEN, SYDVKM. The CDR3 sequence is CASSDPGLAGDSDTQYF. The CDR3, as DNA: TGTGCCAGCAGTGATCCGGGACTAGCGGGAGACTCAGATACGCAGTATTTT.

This clone is a singleton in its sample. CDR3 in DNA: TGCGCCAGCAGCTCTCCTCCGGGACTAGCGACAGCCTACGAGCAGTACTTC. Amino acid sequence: CASSSPPGLATAYEQYF. The genes are TRBV5-1 and TRBJ2-7; 10 nucleotides line up with TRBD2. Germline CDR1 SGHRS, CDR2 YFSETQ. CDR3 length: 17 amino acids. V shed 3 bases, J shed 2 bases, and the junction held 11 bases outside the gene matches.

The chain carries TRBV14 and TRBJ2-7, with D maybe TRBD1 (6 bases). Germline loops: CDR1 SGHDN, CDR2 FVKESK. V lost 3 bases and J lost 7, with 7 bases in between. CDR3 length: 11 amino acids. CDR3 sequence: CASSQGAEQYF. CDR3 nucleotide sequence: TGTGCCAGCAGCCAGGGGGCTGAGCAGTACTTC.

The chain couples TRBV25-1 to TRBJ1-3; D gene uncertain. The CDR3 is made up of 17 amino acids. Deletions cut 4 bases from V and 0 bases from J, with 16 bases between. Looked up from germline, CDR1 is MGHDK and CDR2 is SYGVNS. CDR3 bases: TGTGCCAGCAGTGCAATGCCGGGGATACTCTCTGGAAACACCATATATTTT. Translating gives CASSAMPGILSGNTIYF.

The rearrangement uses TRBV28 and TRBJ1-2; 8 bases fit TRBD1. Trimming cost V 6 bases and J 4 bases; bases outside gene matches: 7. CDR1 MDHEN and CDR2 SYDVKM come from the germline V gene. This CDR3 comprises 14 residues. DNA of the CDR3: TGTGCCAGCAGGAAACAGGGGGAGCGCTATGGCTACACCTTC. Translating gives CASRKQGERYGYTF.

The genes are TRBV9 and TRBJ1-4; a weak D match, TRBD1 (5 bases). The germline CDR1 and CDR2 sequences are SGDLS and YYNGEE. The length of the CDR3 is 14 residues. Trimming removed 4 bases from V and 0 bases from J, with 7 bases in between. The CDR3 spells CASSLTATNEKLFF. The CDR3 region has the DNA TGTGCCAGCAGCCTGACAGCAACTAATGAAAAACTGTTTTTT.

This chain joins TRBV4-1 and TRBJ2-1; TRBD1 is a possible D gene (6 bases). CDR1 and CDR2 (germline): MGHRA, YSYEKL. CDR3 length: 13 residues. V shed 11 bases and J shed 8 bases, with 19 bases lying between them. The CDR3 region is CASSTGPWDEQFF. CDR3 sequence (DNA): TGCGCCTCCAGTACAGGGCCCTGGGATGAGCAGTTCTTC.

The V gene is TRBV27, the J gene TRBJ1-2, with D possibly matching TRBD1 (5 bases). CDR3 length: 15 residues. The V end lost 6 bases, the J end lost 4 bases, and 18 bases lay between the germline ends. CDR1 and CDR2 (germline): MNHEY, SMNVEV (reference sequence). The CDR3 DNA reads as TGTGCCAGCAGGAGGGGAAGCGGGTTGGGCTATGGCTACACCTTC. As protein: CASRRGSGLGYGYTF.

The genes are TRBV15 and TRBJ1-2; tentatively, D is TRBD1 (5 bases). From germline, CDR1 is LNHNV and CDR2 YYDKDF (reference sequence). Between the trimmed V and J ends, which lost 5 bases and 6 bases, there was a span of 16 bases. This CDR3 is 14 amino acids long. CDR3 in amino acids: CATSPAGKGDGYTF. The CDR3 DNA is TGTGCCACCAGCCCTGCAGGGAAGGGTGATGGCTACACCTTC.

The chain carries TRBV6-5 and TRBJ2-7; 11 nucleotides agree with TRBD2. Looked up from germline, CDR1 is MNHEY and CDR2 is SVGAGI. V shed 6 bases, J shed 1 base, and the junction held 5 bases outside the gene matches. This CDR3 spans 15 amino acids. The CDR3 protein is CASSPRLAGSYEQYF. The DNA of the CDR3 is TGTGCCAGCAGCCCTCGACTAGCGGGGTCCTACGAGCAGTACTTC.

The chain employs TRBV2 and TRBJ2-2, with unresolved D. There are 14 residues in the CDR3. Germline-derived CDR1 and CDR2 are SNHLY and FYNNEI. Trimming took 7 bases from V and 1 from J, leaving 10 bases between them. In nucleotides, the CDR3 is TGTGCCAGCAACGGAGTTGGGAACACCGGGGAGCTGTTTTTT. Protein product: CASNGVGNTGELFF.

The J gene is TRBJ2-1, the V gene TRBV5-4; 7 bases are a match to TRBD2. The CDR3 runs to 17 residues. Germline V gene data show CDR1 as SGHNT and CDR2 as YYREEE (reference sequence). J lost 4 bases, V lost 4 bases, and 14 bases had no gene match. This chain's CDR3 is CASSPTLPSGDYNEQFF. The CDR3 bases are TGTGCCAGCAGCCCAACCCTTCCGAGCGGGGATTACAATGAGCAGTTCTTC.

The chain recombines TRBV6-5 with TRBJ2-1; TRBD1 might be the D (5 bases). The CDR3 contains 15 residues. Germline lookup yields CDR1 MNHEY and CDR2 SVGAGI. The V and J ends lost 6 bases and 1 base respectively, with 13 bases between them. The CDR3 spells CASSPDRGSYNEQFF. CDR3 sequence (DNA): TGTGCCAGCAGCCCTGACAGAGGATCCTACAATGAGCAGTTCTTC.

V gene TRBV7-9 combines with J gene TRBJ1-2; D may be TRBD1 (5 bases). The CDR3 runs to 13 residues. Trimming took 5 bases from V and 5 from J, leaving 12 bases between them. Germline assignment: CDR1 SEHNR and CDR2 FQNEAQ (reference sequence). CDR3 sequence (DNA): TGTGCCAGCAGCCGGGGGACGACTTATGGCTACACCTTC. This encodes CASSRGTTYGYTF.

This rearrangement joins TRBV28 to TRBJ2-7, with 7 bases that match TRBD1. Germline CDR1 reads MDHEN; CDR2 reads SYDVKM. V gave up 10 bases and J gave up 1 base; unmatched junction bases: 10. This CDR3 has 14 amino acids. The chain's CDR3 is CATVTGTASYEQYF. The CDR3 nucleotides are TGTGCCACCGTAACCGGGACAGCATCCTACGAGCAGTACTTC.